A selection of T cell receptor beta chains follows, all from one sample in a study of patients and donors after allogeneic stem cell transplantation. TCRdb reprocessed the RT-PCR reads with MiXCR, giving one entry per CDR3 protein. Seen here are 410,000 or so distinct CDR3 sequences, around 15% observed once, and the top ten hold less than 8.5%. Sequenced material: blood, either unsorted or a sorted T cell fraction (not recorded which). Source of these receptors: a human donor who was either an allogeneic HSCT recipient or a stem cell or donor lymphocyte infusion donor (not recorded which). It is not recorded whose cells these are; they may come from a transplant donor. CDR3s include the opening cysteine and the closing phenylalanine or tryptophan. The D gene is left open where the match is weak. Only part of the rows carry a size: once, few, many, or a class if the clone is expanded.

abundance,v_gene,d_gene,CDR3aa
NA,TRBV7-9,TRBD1,CASSARGQFSEQYF
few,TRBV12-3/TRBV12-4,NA,CASSLSSEYGYTF
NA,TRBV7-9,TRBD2,CASSALAGEQETQYF
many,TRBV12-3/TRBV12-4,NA,CASRSTNQPQHF
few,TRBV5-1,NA,CASSLVPNNEQFF
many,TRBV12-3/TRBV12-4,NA,CASSLRVGTGELFF
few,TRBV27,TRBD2,CASSPQKAGVDISYEQYF
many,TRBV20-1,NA,CSARTSLAGSSYNEQFF
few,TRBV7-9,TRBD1,CASSFRQGATETQYF
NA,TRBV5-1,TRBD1,CASSIGTGLADTQYF
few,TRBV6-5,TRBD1,CASSYGTGGNQPQHF
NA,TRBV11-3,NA,CASSLSIGARSYEQYF
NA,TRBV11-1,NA,CASSLSLLGRPMNTEAFF
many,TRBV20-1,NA,CSARGHRGADTEAFF
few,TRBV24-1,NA,CATSDLGGVWDTGELFF
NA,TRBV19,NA,CATTPGQSNQPQHF
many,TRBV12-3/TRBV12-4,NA,CASSRPSTGSYGYTF
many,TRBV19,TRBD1,CASSILGQGPYNEQFF
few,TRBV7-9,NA,CASSFPTGTGLTEQYF
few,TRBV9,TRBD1,CASSETGAFNQPQHF
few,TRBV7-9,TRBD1,CASSLTVGTGANPPQHF
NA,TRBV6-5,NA,CASSYGASDTQYF
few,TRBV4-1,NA,CASSQIGAPAKNIQYF
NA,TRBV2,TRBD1,CASSQLVQGTEAFF
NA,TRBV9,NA,CASSAQRVNYGYTF
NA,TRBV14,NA,CASSQETEWNEKLFF